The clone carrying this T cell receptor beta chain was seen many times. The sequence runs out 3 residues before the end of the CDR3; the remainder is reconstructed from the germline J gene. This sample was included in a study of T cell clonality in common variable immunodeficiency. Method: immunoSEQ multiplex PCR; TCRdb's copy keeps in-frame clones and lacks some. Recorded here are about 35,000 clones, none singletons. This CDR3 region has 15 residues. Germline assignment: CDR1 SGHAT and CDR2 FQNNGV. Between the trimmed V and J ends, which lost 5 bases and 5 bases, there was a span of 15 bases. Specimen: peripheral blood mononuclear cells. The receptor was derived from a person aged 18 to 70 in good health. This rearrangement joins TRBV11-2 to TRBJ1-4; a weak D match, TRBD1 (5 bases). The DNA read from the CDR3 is TGTGCCAGCAGCCCCAATTGGGGGGGGAATGAAAAA. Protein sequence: CASSPNWGGNEK. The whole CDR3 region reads CASSPNWGGNEKLFF. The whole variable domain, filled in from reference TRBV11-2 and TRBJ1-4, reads EAGVAQSPRYKIIEKRQSVAFWCNPISGHATLYWYQQILGQGPKLLIQFQNNGVVDDSQLPKDRFSAERLKGVDSTLKIQPAKLEDSAVYLCASSPNWGGNEKLFFGSGTQLSVL.